A single sample is the source of the 28 T cell receptor beta chains below, sequenced in a study of blood T cell repertoires in COVID-19 (dated by TCRdb to the early 2020s). Libraries were prepared through the immunoSEQ multiplex PCR assay. The table was pulled from immuneACCESS by TCRdb, which kept in-frame rearrangements only. Such tables lose some clones; where checked, under half of the loss comes from unresolved V genes, and the rest has no known cause. The sample includes 260,000 or so clones, with roughly 86% observed a single time. Of the sample, approximately 8.5% is held by the ten largest clones. Sequencing was done on a sample of peripheral blood. All receptors come from a man in his late teens or twenties with active or convalescent COVID-19.

There are a few counts of this clone. The chain links TRBV27 to TRBJ2-1; TRBD1 agrees at 11 bases. Trimming took 0 bases from V and 5 from J; bases not matched to a gene: 6. The CDR3 covers 17 residues. Germline CDR1 MNHEY, CDR2 SMNVEV (reference sequence). The CDR3 coding sequence is TGTGCCAGCAGTTTATCGAGTTGGGACAGGGGGAACAATGAGCAGTTCTTC. As protein: CASSLSSWDRGNNEQFF.

The genes are TRBV29-1 and TRBJ2-7; 9 nucleotides agree with TRBD1. Germline V CDR1 and CDR2: SQVTM, ANQGSEA. The CDR3 totals 12 residues. Trimming took 6 bases from V and 6 from J; bases not matched to a gene: 6. The DNA of the CDR3 is TGCAGCGTGGGGGACAGGGTAGTCGAGCAGTACTTC. Protein sequence: CSVGDRVVEQYF.

The chain links TRBV19 to TRBJ2-7; 9 bases are a match to TRBD2. The CDR3 runs 15 residues. The germline gives CDR1 LNHDA, CDR2 SQIVND (reference sequence). Trimming removed 2 bases from V and 3 bases from J; junction bases left unmatched: 5. The CDR3 region has the DNA TGTGCCAGTAGTATAACAGCGGGGGGCTTCTACGAGCAGTACTTC. This encodes CASSITAGGFYEQYF.

The CDR3 bases are TGTGCCAGCAGCCACAACCCCACAGGGGGCGGCACTGAAGCTTTCTTT. This encodes CASSHNPTGGGTEAFF. J is TRBJ1-1 and V is TRBV3-1 (or the pseudogene TRBV3-2); 9 bases map to TRBD1. V dropped 3 bases and J dropped 4; count of bases not matched to a gene: 9. Per the germline V gene, CDR1 is LGHDT and CDR2 is YNNKEL (reference sequence). This CDR3 spans 16 amino acids.

The genes are TRBV27 and TRBJ1-6; 10 nucleotides align to TRBD1. V trimming: 6 bases; J trimming: 10 bases; junction bases outside the gene matches: 12. This CDR3 spans 16 amino acids. Germline V gene data show CDR1 as MNHEY and CDR2 as SMNVEV (reference sequence). The CDR3 region is CASRPTTGTGDSPLHF. CDR3 DNA: TGTGCCAGCAGACCAACAACCGGGACAGGGGACTCACCCCTCCACTTT.

Details on this clone: The same CDR3 arises from other DNA sequences in this sample as well. The chain employs TRBV4-3 and TRBJ1-4; 9 nucleotides agree with TRBD1. Germline V gene sequence: CDR1 LGHNA, CDR2 YSLEER. Unmatched junction bases numbered 9, after V lost 0 bases and J lost 7 bases. The CDR3 is made up of 17 amino acids. This chain's CDR3 is CASSQDSPGQGGEKLFF. In nucleotides, the CDR3 is TGCGCCAGCAGCCAAGATTCGCCGGGACAGGGCGGTGAAAAACTGTTTTTT.

This chain joins TRBV9 and TRBJ2-7; D might be TRBD2 (5 bases). Trimming took 0 bases from V and 6 from J, leaving 10 bases between them. The CDR3 covers 13 residues. CDR1 and CDR2 from the germline V gene are SGDLS and YYNGEE. CDR3 DNA sequence: TGTGCCAGCAGCGTAGACGGAGGCATCGAGCAGTACTTC. Protein: CASSVDGGIEQYF.

V is TRBV9 and J is TRBJ1-2; TRBD1 matches at 8 bases. Germline V gives CDR1 SGDLS, CDR2 YYNGEE. The CDR3 sequence is 15 residues long. V lost 0 bases to trimming and J lost 1 base; unmatched junction nucleotides: 2. CDR3 nucleotides: TGTGCCAGCAGCGTAGACAGGGGGAATAACTATGGCTACACCTTC. Translating gives CASSVDRGNNYGYTF.

V and J are TRBV3-1 (or the pseudogene TRBV3-2) and TRBJ1-4; D remains ambiguous. Trimming took off 3 bases at V and 4 bases at J, with 6 bases between the two ends. Germline-derived CDR1 and CDR2 are LGHDT and YNNKEL (reference sequence). The length of the CDR3 is 13 residues. The CDR3 is CASSQGSNEKLFF. As DNA, the CDR3 is TGTGCCAGCAGCCAGGGGAGTAATGAAAAACTGTTTTTT.

The chain has TRBV15 and TRBJ1-4, with D maybe TRBD1 (6 bases). Germline V gene lookup returns CDR1 LNHNV and CDR2 YYDKDF (reference sequence). CDR3 length equals 17 residues. The germline V and J ends were trimmed by 3 bases and 8 bases, with 22 bases remaining between them. CDR3 protein: CATSRVTGIGNGEKLFF. The CDR3 nucleotides read TGTGCCACCAGCAGGGTTACAGGGATCGGGAATGGAGAAAAACTGTTTTTT.

The chain couples TRBV5-4 to TRBJ2-7, with TRBD1 matching 8 bases. With 7 bases clipped from V and 2 bases from J, the junction kept 17 bases outside the gene matches. CDR1 and CDR2 from the germline V gene are SGHNT and YYREEE (reference sequence). The CDR3 is 17 residues long. CDR3 DNA sequence: TGTGCCAGCGCCTCAGGGGGCTCCAGCGCCAAAACCTACGAGCAGTACTTC. It yields the protein CASASGGSSAKTYEQYF.

The chain uses TRBV7-9 and TRBJ2-6; 10 positions agree with TRBD2. This CDR3 has 19 amino acids. The germline V gene has CDR1 SEHNR and CDR2 FQNEAQ (reference sequence). The V segment lost 6 bases and the J segment 0 bases; nucleotides outside the gene matches: 11. CDR3 sequence reads: CASRFLAGVPSSGANVLTF. Here the CDR3 DNA reads TGTGCCAGCAGGTTCCTAGCGGGGGTGCCTAGCTCTGGGGCCAACGTCCTGACTTTC.

V usage is TRBV10-2 and J usage is TRBJ2-7; 8 nucleotides match TRBD1. The V segment lost 3 bases and the J segment 4 bases; nucleotides outside the gene matches: 5. This CDR3 is 14 amino acids long. Germline CDR1 and CDR2: WSHSY and SAAADI. The CDR3 spells CASSDQGAGYEQYF. CDR3 sequence (DNA): TGCGCCAGCAGTGACCAGGGGGCTGGGTACGAGCAGTACTTC.

The V and J genes are TRBV10-2 and TRBJ2-1; perhaps TRBD2 as D (6 bases). Germline V gene lookup returns CDR1 WSHSY and CDR2 SAAADI. Trimming removed 3 bases at V and 2 bases at J, with 11 bases between. The CDR3 sequence is 15 residues long. The CDR3 region is CASSDRAGPYNEQFF. In nucleotides, the CDR3 is TGCGCCAGCAGTGATCGAGCGGGCCCCTACAATGAGCAGTTCTTC.

This clone was found a few times. The rearrangement links TRBV5-1 to TRBJ1-1, with D uncertain. This CDR3 has 13 amino acids. Between the trimmed V and J ends, which lost 2 bases and 6 bases, there was a span of 11 bases. CDR1 is SGHRS, CDR2 YFSETQ, per germline. CDR3 DNA sequence: TGCGCCAGCAGCTTATCTGTTTATGCTGAAGCTTTCTTT. Translating it yields CASSLSVYAEAFF.

The rearrangement uses TRBV12-5 and TRBJ1-3; D is possibly TRBD1 (6 bases). Germline CDR1 reads LGHNT; CDR2 reads FRNRAP. Trimming took 3 bases from V and 0 from J, leaving 15 bases between them. CDR3 length equals 17 residues. The CDR3 region has the DNA TGTGCTAGTGGTTTTGCGATTGGACAGCACTCTGGAAACACCATATATTTT. It encodes CASGFAIGQHSGNTIYF.

The chain uses TRBV7-2 and TRBJ2-7; no definite D call. Germline V lookup: CDR1 SGHTA, CDR2 FQGNSA. The CDR3 length is 16 residues. V dropped 1 base and J dropped 5 bases, with 18 bases sitting between them. The CDR3, as DNA: TGTGCCAGCAGCTTAGGGTTGAACCGAGGAAACAACGAGCAGTACTTC. Encoded protein: CASSLGLNRGNNEQYF.

The genes are TRBV7-9 and TRBJ1-1; a weak D match, TRBD1 (5 bases). Germline V lookup: CDR1 SEHNR, CDR2 FQNEAQ (reference sequence). Trimming cost V 5 bases and J 0 bases, with 10 bases left between them. The CDR3 extends over 14 amino acids. The DNA for the CDR3 is TGTGCCAGCAGCCGCGACAGCTTGAACACTGAAGCTTTCTTT. Residues: CASSRDSLNTEAFF.

This sequence joins TRBV11-2 and TRBJ2-5, with 9 bases aligning to TRBD1. The CDR3 runs to 16 residues. Germline assignment: CDR1 SGHAT and CDR2 FQNNGV. With 1 base clipped from V and 4 bases from J, the junction kept 7 bases outside the gene matches. The DNA of the CDR3 is TGTGCCAGCAGCTTAGTGGCACAGGGGGCAGGAGAGACCCAGTACTTC. Translated: CASSLVAQGAGETQYF.

The J gene is TRBJ1-5, the V gene TRBV11-2, with D possibly matching TRBD1 (6 bases). CDR1 and CDR2 from the germline V gene are SGHAT and FQNNGV. This CDR3 is built from 17 residues. Trimming stripped 5 bases from V and 2 bases from J, with 19 bases between. The CDR3 DNA reads as TGTGCCAGCAGCCCGTACCGTAGCAGGGGAGGCAATCAGCCCCAGCATTTT. This encodes CASSPYRSRGGNQPQHF. Supplemented by reference TRBV11-2 and TRBJ1-5, the full variable domain reads EAGVAQSPRYKIIEKRQSVAFWCNPISGHATLYWYQQILGQGPKLLIQFQNNGVVDDSQLPKDRFSAERLKGVDSTLKIQPAKLEDSAVYLCASSPYRSRGGNQPQHFGDGTRLSIL.

The V gene is TRBV5-1, the J gene TRBJ1-1, with TRBD1 identical over 8 bases. Trimming cost V 4 bases and J 3 bases; bases outside gene matches: 5. CDR3 size: 14 residues. The V gene's germline CDR1 is SGHRS and CDR2 YFSETQ. CDR3 sequence: CASSPTGDDTEAFF. CDR3 nucleotides: TGCGCCAGCAGCCCGACAGGGGATGACACTGAAGCTTTCTTT.

CDR3 in amino acids: CASSELRDNGPDGNQPQHF. In DNA, the CDR3 is TGTGCCAGCTCAGAACTTCGGGACAACGGGCCGGATGGCAATCAGCCCCAGCATTTT. The chain has TRBV18 and TRBJ1-5, with TRBD1 as a possible D gene (6 bases). The CDR3 has 19 amino acids. CDR1 is KGHSH and CDR2 is LQKENI in the germline V gene. Between the trimmed V and J ends, which lost 5 bases and 2 bases, there was a span of 25 bases. The entire variable domain, with the rest obtained from reference TRBV18 and TRBJ1-5, is as follows: NAGVMQNPRHLVRRRGQEARLRCSPMKGHSHVYWYRQLPEEGLKFMVYLQKENIIDESGMPKERFSAEFPKEGPSILRIQQVVRGDSAAYFCASSELRDNGPDGNQPQHFGDGTRLSIL.

The rearrangement uses TRBV9 and TRBJ1-2; the D gene is possibly TRBD1 (6 bases). Germline loops: CDR1 SGDLS, CDR2 YYNGEE. This CDR3 is built from 15 residues. With 0 bases removed from V and 6 bases from J, the gap between germline ends came to 15 bases. DNA for the CDR3: TGTGCCAGCAGCGTAGTCGAATGGGGGGGCGATGGCTACACCTTC. Protein sequence: CASSVVEWGGDGYTF.

CDR3 in DNA: TGTGCCAGCATCCACAGATCCTATGGCTACACCTTC. Protein: CASIHRSYGYTF. The rearrangement joins TRBV7-3 to TRBJ1-2; unclear D gene. In germline, CDR1 is SGHTA, CDR2 FQGTGA. The CDR3 spans 12 residues. Trimming shortened V by 7 bases and J by 4 bases, and 10 bases separated the two germline ends. The whole variable domain, remainder taken from reference TRBV7-3 and TRBJ1-2, is GAGVSQTPSNKVTEKGKYVELRCDPISGHTALYWYRQSLGQGPEFLIYFQGTGAADDSGLPNDRFFAVRPEGSVSTLKIQRTERGDSAVYLCASIHRSYGYTFGSGTRLTVV.

V and J are TRBV2 and TRBJ1-1; D gene ambiguous. There are 13 residues in the CDR3. Trimming removed 7 bases at V and 1 base at J, with 10 bases between. The germline gives CDR1 SNHLY, CDR2 FYNNEI. CDR3 loop: CASTSPGNTEAFF. For the CDR3, the DNA is TGTGCCAGCACCTCCCCAGGGAACACTGAAGCTTTCTTT. The complete variable domain, with remaining parts taken from reference TRBV2 and TRBJ1-1, reads EPEVTQTPSHQVTQMGQEVILRCVPISNHLYFYWYRQILGQKVEFLVSFYNNEISEKSEIFDDQFSVERPDGSNFTLKIRSTKLEDSAMYFCASTSPGNTEAFFGQGTRLTVV.

This chain joins TRBV2 and TRBJ1-2; D remains unclear. Deletions cut 6 bases from V and 3 bases from J, with 14 bases between. The V gene's germline CDR1 is SNHLY and CDR2 FYNNEI. The CDR3 runs to 14 residues. CDR3 nucleotide sequence: TGTGCCAGCAGCGAGCGCGTCAGCCACTATGGCTACACCTTC. It specifies CASSERVSHYGYTF.

This chain connects TRBV6-5 to TRBJ1-2; D might be TRBD1 (5 bases). Germline-derived CDR1 and CDR2 are MNHEY and SVGAGI. With 6 bases removed from V and 3 bases from J, the gap between germline ends came to 14 bases. This CDR3 contains 14 residues. DNA of the CDR3: TGTGCCAGCAGCGCCGGGGGGACCTACTATGGCTACACCTTC. Translating gives CASSAGGTYYGYTF.

This chain connects TRBV5-1 to TRBJ2-3; no reliable D call. Looked up from germline, CDR1 is SGHRS and CDR2 is YFSETQ. The CDR3 totals 11 residues. Trimming removed 3 bases at V and 3 bases at J, with 2 bases between. The CDR3 coding sequence is TGCGCCAGCAGCTCTACAGATACGCAGTATTTT. It specifies CASSSTDTQYF. The whole variable domain, filled in from reference TRBV5-1 and TRBJ2-3, reads KAGVTQTPRYLIKTRGQQVTLSCSPISGHRSVSWYQQTPGQGLQFLFEYFSETQRNKGNFPGRFSGRQFSNSRSEMNVSTLELGDSALYLCASSSTDTQYFGPGTRLTVL.